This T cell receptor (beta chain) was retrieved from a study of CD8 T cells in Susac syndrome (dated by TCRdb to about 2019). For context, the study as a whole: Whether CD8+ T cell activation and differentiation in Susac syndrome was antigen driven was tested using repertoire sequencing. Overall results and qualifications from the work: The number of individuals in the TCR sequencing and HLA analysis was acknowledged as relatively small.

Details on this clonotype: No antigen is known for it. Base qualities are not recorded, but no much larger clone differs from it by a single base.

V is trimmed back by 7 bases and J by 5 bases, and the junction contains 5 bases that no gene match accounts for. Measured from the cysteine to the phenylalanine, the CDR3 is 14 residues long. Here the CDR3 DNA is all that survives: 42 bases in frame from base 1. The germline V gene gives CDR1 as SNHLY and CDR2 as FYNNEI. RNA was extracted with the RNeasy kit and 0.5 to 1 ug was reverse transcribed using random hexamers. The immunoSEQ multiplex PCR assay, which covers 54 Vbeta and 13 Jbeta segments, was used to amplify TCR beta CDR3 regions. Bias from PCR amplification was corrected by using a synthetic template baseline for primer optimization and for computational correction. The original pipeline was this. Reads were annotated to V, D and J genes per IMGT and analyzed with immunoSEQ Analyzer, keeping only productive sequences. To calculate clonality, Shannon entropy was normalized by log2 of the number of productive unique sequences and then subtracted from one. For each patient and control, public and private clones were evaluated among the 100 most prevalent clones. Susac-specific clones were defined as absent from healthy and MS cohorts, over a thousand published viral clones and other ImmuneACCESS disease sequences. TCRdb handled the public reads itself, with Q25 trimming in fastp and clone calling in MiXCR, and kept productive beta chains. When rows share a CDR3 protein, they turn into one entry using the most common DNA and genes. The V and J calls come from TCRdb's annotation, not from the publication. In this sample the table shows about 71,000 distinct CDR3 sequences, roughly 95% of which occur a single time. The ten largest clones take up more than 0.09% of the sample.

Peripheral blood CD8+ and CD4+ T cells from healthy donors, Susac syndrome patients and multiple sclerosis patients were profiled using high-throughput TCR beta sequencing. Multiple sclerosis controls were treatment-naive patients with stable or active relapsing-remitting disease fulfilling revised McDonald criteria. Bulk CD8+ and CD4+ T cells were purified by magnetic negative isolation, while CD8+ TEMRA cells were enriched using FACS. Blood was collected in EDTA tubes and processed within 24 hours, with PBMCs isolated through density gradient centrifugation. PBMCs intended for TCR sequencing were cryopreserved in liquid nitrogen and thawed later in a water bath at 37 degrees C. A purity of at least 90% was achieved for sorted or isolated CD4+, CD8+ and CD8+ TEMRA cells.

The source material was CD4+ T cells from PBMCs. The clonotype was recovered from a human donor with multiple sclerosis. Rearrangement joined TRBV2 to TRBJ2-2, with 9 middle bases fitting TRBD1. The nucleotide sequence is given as TGTGCCAGCAAGAACAGGGGGCAAACCGGGGAGCTGTTTTTT. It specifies CASKNRGQTGELFF.